This T cell receptor beta chain was sequenced in a study of blood T cells in healthy people across ages. Turning to this clonotype: As yet, its antigen is unknown.

Using a J-beta primer mix together with a sample-barcoded 5' primer, a second PCR was run for about 7 to 12 cycles. Each cDNA molecule was tagged by a template-switch adaptor with 12 random nucleotides. Sequencing recovered at least 3 million CDR3-containing paired-end reads from each sample. TCRdb fed the 5' RACE reads into MiXCR, producing one record per CDR3 protein. Among 1.6 million or so distinct CDR3 sequences listed, almost 35% were seen once. Germline V CDR1 and CDR2: SGHRS, YFSETQ. V lost 7 bases and J lost 1; bases outside the gene matches: 9. The CDR3 runs 15 residues. Findings and limits, study-wide: Reliance upon unsorted PBMCs precluded definitive naive versus antigen-experienced comparison. Lack of knowledge of donor CMV status possibly confounded expanded clonotype changes.

V and J are TRBV5-1 and TRBJ2-7; 9 bases agree with TRBD2. The TCR sequence derives from a woman aged 25 to 39 in good health. The sample consisted of blood. The CDR3 is CASAKVREGSYEQYF. The CDR3 DNA sequence: TGCGCCAGCGCTAAGGTGCGGGAGGGATCCTACGAGCAGTACTTC.